Following are 31 T cell receptor beta chains from one sample sequenced in a study of identical twins. MiXCR was run by TCRdb on the 5' RACE reads, yielding one entry per CDR3 protein. The sample has approximately 280,000 distinct CDR3 sequences, approximately 8.5% seen once. These same data were also listed under a study on yellow fever vaccine responses in identical twins.

Material: memory (CD45RO+) T cells sorted from blood. The receptors stem from a woman under 30 in good health.

There are many counts of this clonotype. This chain joins TRBV7-8 and TRBJ2-5; 8 bases match TRBD2. Germline assignment: CDR1 SGHVS and CDR2 FQNEAQ. The CDR3 spans 20 residues. The V and J ends lost 0 bases and 4 bases, in that order; junction bases with no gene match: 19. The CDR3 nucleotides are TGTGCCAGCAGCTTAGCAGCTGTTTTGGGCGGGGGGAGTTCAGGAGAGACCCAGTACTTC. Translation gives CASSLAAVLGGGSSGETQYF.

This clonotype was counted many times. The chain joins TRBV10-3 to TRBJ2-1; 10 bases are shared with TRBD2. CDR1 and CDR2 (germline): ENHRY, SYGVKD. The V gene end was trimmed by 10 bases and the J gene end by 7 bases; junction bases not matched to a gene: 13. The CDR3 sequence is 15 residues long. CDR3 region: CATSVGLAGANEQFF. The CDR3 coding sequence is TGTGCCACCTCTGTGGGGCTAGCGGGAGCAAATGAGCAGTTCTTC.

The chain uses TRBV27 and TRBJ2-5; no clear D. With 5 bases removed from V and 2 bases from J, the gap between germline ends came to 12 bases. This CDR3 has 14 amino acids. Germline V gene data show CDR1 as MNHEY and CDR2 as SMNVEV (reference sequence). The CDR3 reads CASSGFGSQETQYF. The CDR3 DNA follows: TGTGCCAGCAGTGGATTCGGGTCTCAAGAGACCCAGTACTTC.

This clonotype was recorded a few times. This chain joins TRBV28 and TRBJ2-4; D is unresolved. The CDR3 runs to 15 residues. V lost 6 bases to trimming and J lost 0 bases, with 12 bases between them. Looked up from germline, CDR1 is MDHEN and CDR2 is SYDVKM. The CDR3, as DNA: TGTGCCAGCAGAGGTCATGGCGTAGCCAAAAACATTCAGTACTTC. Translating it yields CASRGHGVAKNIQYF.

There are many counts of this clonotype. The chain couples TRBV29-1 to TRBJ2-3, with unresolved D. CDR3 length equals 14 residues. Germline V CDR1 and CDR2: SQVTM, ANQGSEA. Trimming took off 1 base at V and 8 bases at J, with 16 bases between the two ends. The CDR3 sequence: CSVEGGQPARTQYF. The DNA for the CDR3 is TGCAGCGTTGAAGGTGGGCAGCCTGCTCGTACGCAGTATTTT.

This clonotype was observed at least ten times. The V and J genes are TRBV5-1 and TRBJ2-2; 7 bases are shared with TRBD1. The CDR3 is 14 amino acids. Trimming cost V 7 bases and J 0 bases; bases outside gene matches: 3. Looked up from germline, CDR1 is SGHRS and CDR2 is YFSETQ. The CDR3 sequence: CASAGTANTGELFF. DNA of the CDR3: TGCGCCAGCGCCGGGACAGCGAACACCGGGGAGCTGTTTTTT. Supplemented by reference TRBV5-1 and TRBJ2-2, the full variable domain reads KAGVTQTPRYLIKTRGQQVTLSCSPISGHRSVSWYQQTPGQGLQFLFEYFSETQRNKGNFPGRFSGRQFSNSRSEMNVSTLELGDSALYLCASAGTANTGELFFGEGSRLTVL.

This clonotype was seen at least ten times. CDR3 region: CASSSAWRGNTGELFF. The CDR3 DNA sequence: TGTGCCAGCAGCTCCGCCTGGCGGGGGAACACCGGGGAGCTGTTTTTT. The J gene is TRBJ2-2, the V gene TRBV5-6, with D perhaps matching TRBD2 (6 bases). Trimming removed 3 bases from V and 1 base from J, with 13 bases in between. The CDR3 is made up of 16 amino acids. The V gene's germline CDR1 is SGHDT and CDR2 YYEEEE.

J is TRBJ1-4 and V is TRBV5-5; TRBD1 matches 7 bases. There are 12 residues in the CDR3. Germline values: CDR1 SGHKS, CDR2 YYEKEE (reference sequence). The ends lost 5 bases at V and 14 bases at J; junction bases unmatched: 9. DNA of the CDR3: TGTGCCAGCAGTCTCGACAGGGTGCGGCTGTTTTTT. This translates into CASSLDRVRLFF.

This clonotype was picked up many times. The chain joins TRBV27 to TRBJ2-6; no clear D. Deletions cut 5 bases from V and 0 bases from J, with 5 bases between. The CDR3 runs 14 residues. Germline V lookup: CDR1 MNHEY, CDR2 SMNVEV (reference sequence). The CDR3 loop reads CASSPLSGANVLTF. Written as DNA, the CDR3 is TGTGCCAGCAGTCCCCTCTCTGGGGCCAACGTCCTGACTTTC.

This clonotype ranks as medium-sized. This chain connects TRBV5-1 to TRBJ2-3; D not resolved. Germline V CDR1 and CDR2: SGHRS, YFSETQ. This CDR3 is 15 amino acids long. V gave up 1 base and J gave up 6 bases, with 15 bases separating them. The CDR3: CASSLPSTSVDTQYF. Here the CDR3 DNA reads TGCGCCAGCAGCTTGCCTTCCACCTCCGTCGATACGCAGTATTTT.

This clonotype was observed many times. This chain uses TRBV7-8 with TRBJ2-1; D not certain. The germline V gene encodes CDR1 SGHVS and CDR2 FQNEAQ. V dropped 4 bases and J dropped 6 bases, with 7 bases sitting between them. The CDR3 sequence is 12 residues long. The CDR3 here is CASSSPLNEQFF. CDR3 DNA sequence: TGTGCCAGCAGCTCCCCTCTCAATGAGCAGTTCTTC.

This clonotype was observed a few times. The rearrangement uses TRBV6-1 and TRBJ2-5, with unresolved D. The CDR3 consists of 14 residues. Deletions cut 4 bases from V and 5 bases from J, with 14 bases between. CDR1 is MNHNS and CDR2 is SASEGT in the germline V gene. This CDR3 reads CASSAQSIHETQYF. DNA for the CDR3: TGTGCCAGCAGTGCTCAGTCTATTCACGAGACCCAGTACTTC.

In its sample, this clonotype was seen a few times. CDR3: CASSLARGSGNTIYF. The DNA for the CDR3 is TGTGCCAGCAGCTTGGCCCGAGGGTCTGGAAACACCATATATTTT. The V gene is TRBV5-8, the J gene TRBJ1-3; no reliable D call. The CDR3 covers 15 residues. Per the germline V gene, CDR1 is SGHTS and CDR2 is YDEGEE. V was shortened by 0 bases and J by 1 base, with 8 bases between the two germline ends. The full variable domain, with the rest looked up from reference TRBV5-8 and TRBJ1-3, is EAGVTQSPTHLIKTRGQQATLRCSPISGHTSVYWYQQALGLGLQFLLWYDEGEERNRGNFPPRFSGRQFPNYSSELNVNALELEDSALYLCASSLARGSGNTIYFGEGSWLTVV.

The rearrangement joins TRBV6-4 to TRBJ2-6; 12 nucleotides align to TRBD2. The CDR3 has 18 residues. Unmatched junction bases numbered 6, after V lost 6 bases and J lost 0 bases. Germline V lookup: CDR1 MRHNA, CDR2 SNTAGT. The DNA for the CDR3 is TGTGCCAGCAGGACTAGCGGGGGAATGAGCTCTGGGGCCAACGTCCTGACTTTC. This gives the protein CASRTSGGMSSGANVLTF.

On this clonotype: An end of the junction does not agree with germline; a read error may underlie this. The chain couples TRBV12-3 or TRBV12-4 to TRBJ2-3; 12 bases are a match to TRBD2. The CDR3 has 19 residues. CDR3 sequence: CACRQTRPGTSGSTDTQYF. The CDR3 nucleotides are TGTGCCTGCAGACAAACTCGTCCCGGGACTAGCGGGAGCACAGATACGCAGTATTTT.

This clonotype showed up just a few times. The chain joins TRBV6-1 to TRBJ2-1; D is tentatively TRBD1 or TRBD2 (5 bases each). The CDR3 has 15 residues. V shed 6 bases and J shed 5 bases, with 17 bases lying between them. In germline, CDR1 is MNHNS, CDR2 SASEGT. CDR3 sequence reads: CASRFGWDLNNEQFF. The DNA of the CDR3 is TGTGCCAGCAGGTTCGGGTGGGACCTAAACAATGAGCAGTTCTTC.

This clonotype was counted ten times or more. This sequence joins TRBV4-1 and TRBJ2-5; 8 bases are a match to TRBD2. The germline CDR1 and CDR2 sequences are MGHRA and YSYEKL. The CDR3 spans 15 residues. The V gene end was trimmed by 1 base and the J gene end by 4 bases; junction bases not matched to a gene: 5. The CDR3 nucleotides read TGCGCCAGCAGCCAAGGGCTAGCGGGTATAGAGACCCAGTACTTC. This translates into CASSQGLAGIETQYF.

In its sample, this clonotype was seen many times. The CDR3 spells CASSEFRQGYEQYF. For the CDR3, the DNA is TGCGCCAGCAGTGAGTTCAGGCAGGGGTACGAGCAGTACTTC. J is TRBJ2-7 and V is TRBV10-2; TRBD1 might be the D (6 bases). The CDR3 is 14 residues long. V was shortened by 1 base and J by 4 bases, with 11 bases between the two germline ends. Germline lookup yields CDR1 WSHSY and CDR2 SAAADI.

This clonotype was counted many times. This chain links TRBV20-1 with TRBJ2-6; TRBD1 might be the D (6 bases). The CDR3 is 15 amino acids. V gave up 3 bases and J gave up 3 bases, with 12 bases separating them. Germline values: CDR1 DFQATT, CDR2 SNEGSKA (reference sequence). The chain's CDR3 is CSARDSGGGANVLTF. The CDR3 DNA reads as TGCAGTGCTAGGGACAGCGGTGGTGGGGCCAACGTCCTGACTTTC.

In this sample, this clonotype turned up a few times. This chain joins TRBV13 and TRBJ2-2, with 9 bases that match TRBD2. V shed 0 bases, J shed 4 bases, and the junction held 6 bases outside the gene matches. This CDR3 is 17 amino acids long. Germline V gene sequence: CDR1 PRHDT, CDR2 FYEKMQ (reference sequence). CDR3 coding DNA: TGTGCCAGCAGCTTAGGGTTAGCGGGAGAGAGCACCGGGGAGCTGTTTTTT. Residues: CASSLGLAGESTGELFF.

CDR3 sequence: CASSLGEFNTNEQFF. In nucleotides, the CDR3 is TGCGCCAGCAGCTTGGGGGAATTCAATACAAATGAGCAGTTCTTC. The chain has TRBV5-1 and TRBJ2-1; D remains unclear. CDR1 and CDR2 from the germline V gene are SGHRS and YFSETQ. CDR3 length equals 15 residues. Trimming stripped 0 bases from V and 7 bases from J, with 14 bases between.

In this sample, this clonotype turned up many times. The chain uses TRBV7-9 and TRBJ1-3, with D possibly matching TRBD1 (5 bases). Trimming removed 5 bases at V and 0 bases at J, with 14 bases between. Germline V gives CDR1 SEHNR, CDR2 FQNEAQ (reference sequence). The CDR3 totals 16 residues. The CDR3: CASSKDTTISGNTIYF. CDR3 sequence (DNA): TGTGCCAGCAGCAAGGACACGACCATCTCTGGAAACACCATATATTTT.

This clonotype was observed at least ten times. CDR3 DNA sequence: TGTGCCAGCAGTGAAAGCGGAGGACAGGGGATGACGCCCGGGGCCAACGTCCTGACTTTC. The encoded protein is CASSESGGQGMTPGANVLTF. The V and J genes are TRBV25-1 and TRBJ2-6; 9 bases line up with TRBD1. The CDR3 has 20 residues. CDR1 MGHDK and CDR2 SYGVNS come from the germline V gene. Trimming removed 2 bases from V and 4 bases from J; junction bases left unmatched: 15.

In its sample, this clonotype was seen a few times. The gene calls are TRBV3-1 and TRBJ2-7, with 11 bases lining up with TRBD2. Germline CDR1 reads LGHDT; CDR2 reads YNNKEL (reference sequence). Unmatched junction bases numbered 4, after V lost 4 bases and J lost 2 bases. The CDR3 is 15 residues long. The CDR3 loop reads CASSPTSGRTYEQYF. The CDR3 DNA sequence: TGTGCCAGCAGCCCTACTAGCGGGAGAACCTACGAGCAGTACTTC.

The V gene is TRBV5-4, the J gene TRBJ2-1, with TRBD2 matching 8 bases. CDR1 is SGHNT, CDR2 YYREEE, per germline (reference sequence). The CDR3 sequence is 15 residues long. V lost 0 bases and J lost 4; bases outside the gene matches: 3. The CDR3 spells CASSLELAEYNEQFF. CDR3 sequence (DNA): TGTGCCAGCAGCTTGGAACTAGCGGAGTACAATGAGCAGTTCTTC.

The sample holds many counts of this clonotype. As DNA, the CDR3 is TGCAGCGTTGACAGACAGGGGGGTAGGATTGAGCAGTTCTTC. Translated: CSVDRQGGRIEQFF. The chain recombines TRBV29-1 with TRBJ2-1; 9 bases align to TRBD1. Per germline, CDR1 SQVTM and CDR2 ANQGSEA. V shed 3 bases, J shed 9 bases, and the junction held 9 bases outside the gene matches. This CDR3 comprises 14 residues.

Only a few counts were recorded for this clonotype. The V call is TRBV5-1, the J call TRBJ2-6; 7 bases map to TRBD1. After removal of 0 bases from V and 0 bases from J, the junction contained 6 bases not matched to a gene. Per the germline V gene, CDR1 is SGHRS and CDR2 is YFSETQ. This CDR3 comprises 18 residues. CDR3 coding DNA: TGCGCCAGCAGCTTGGGAGGGACAGCGAACTCTGGGGCCAACGTCCTGACTTTC. Its translation: CASSLGGTANSGANVLTF.

This clonotype appeared many times. The chain employs TRBV7-9 and TRBJ2-4; no clear D gene. Germline V gene lookup returns CDR1 SEHNR and CDR2 FQNEAQ (reference sequence). Trimming removed 1 base from V and 7 bases from J, with 2 bases in between. The CDR3 is 11 residues long. In nucleotides, the CDR3 is TGTGCCAGCAGCTTAGACAACATTCAGTACTTC. This sequence encodes CASSLDNIQYF.

This clonotype was recorded a few times. J is TRBJ2-3 and V is TRBV7-8; tentative D call: TRBD2 (7 bases). Germline V gene sequence: CDR1 SGHVS, CDR2 FQNEAQ. V lost 1 base, J lost 5 bases, and 13 bases lay in between. The CDR3 is 15 residues long. The DNA for the CDR3 is TGTGCCAGCAGCTTAGGCGGGGGCTGGGGAGATACGCAGTATTTT. It is translated as CASSLGGGWGDTQYF. The variable domain in full, completed from reference TRBV7-8 and TRBJ2-3, reads GAGVSQSPRYKVAKRGQDVALRCDPISGHVSLFWYQQALGQGPEFLTYFQNEAQLDKSGLPSDRFFAERPEGSVSTLKIQRTQQEDSAVYLCASSLGGGWGDTQYFGPGTRLTVL.

There are a few counts of this clonotype. The rearrangement uses TRBV4-2 and TRBJ2-1, with TRBD2 matching over 15 bases. The CDR3 sequence is 17 residues long. The germline gives CDR1 LGHNA, CDR2 YNFKEQ. V gave up 6 bases and J gave up 5 bases; unmatched junction bases: 8. The CDR3 nucleotides are TGTGCCAGCAGTCGAGAAGGACTAGCGGGAGGGAACAATGAGCAGTTCTTC. It yields the protein CASSREGLAGGNNEQFF.

At least ten counts were recorded for this clonotype. The V gene is TRBV5-1, the J gene TRBJ2-2; 8 bases agree with TRBD1. This CDR3 is 15 amino acids long. V was pared by 4 bases and J by 5 bases, with 7 bases of the junction left unmatched. Per the germline V gene, CDR1 is SGHRS and CDR2 is YFSETQ. The CDR3, as DNA: TGCGCCAGCAGCCCCGCAGGGGGCCGGACCGGGGAGCTGTTTTTT. Its translation: CASSPAGGRTGELFF.